This T cell receptor beta chain stems from a study of regulatory and conventional T cells in breast cancer (dated by TCRdb to the mid-2010s). The library came from PCR. Instrument on record: Illumina MiSeq. TCRdb itself trimmed the public reads at Q25 with fastp, ran MiXCR and retained productive beta chains. Every distinct CDR3 protein forms one entry, paired with its most common genes and DNA. Across this sample there are more than 15,000 distinct CDR3 sequences, with around a third seen only once. Together, the top ten hold roughly 1.5% of the sample. The germline V gene sets CDR1 to SGHVS and CDR2 to FQNEAQ. Counted from cysteine to phenylalanine, this CDR3 has 14 amino acids. The kept DNA is CDR3 alone, 42 bases in frame from the first base. Regarding this clonotype: Its antigen is still unknown. Since a much larger clone is just one base distant, this may be a read error.

The sample taken for sequencing was conventional T cells from blood. This sequence was found in a female donor in good health. This chain is built from TRBV7-8 and TRBJ1-1, with TRBD1 tentatively as D gene (5 bases match). The DNA reads TGTGTCAGCAGCTTAGGACGGGCGGGGCCGAGGGCTTTCTTT. Translation gives CVSSLGRAGPRAFF. The reference TRBV7-8 and TRBJ1-1 proteins fill in what lies around the CDR3, so the full variable domain reads GAGVSQSPRYKVAKRGQDVALRCDPISGHVSLFWYQQALGQGPEFLTYFQNEAQLDKSGLPSDRFFAERPEGSVSTLKIQRTQQEDSAVYLCVSSLGRAGPRAFFGQGTRLTVV.